This T cell receptor (beta chain) was found in a study of CD8+ T cells in alopecia areata. Study-level information: Grafts of skin from C3H/HeJ donors aged roughly 6-13 months with spontaneous alopecia went to female C3H/HeJ mice aged about 7-10 weeks.

Sorting of pooled cutaneous lymph node cells used CD4, CD8alpha, NKG2D, NKG2ACE and other markers. This CDR3 has 15 amino acids. From germline, CDR1 is NNHNN and CDR2 SYGAGS (reference sequence). After removal of 4 bases from V and 3 bases from J, the junction contained 8 bases not matched to a gene. About this clone itself: Antigen specificity is unknown. Each gene name is a mouse one. The read is 4 residues too short to cover the CDR3 end, so that end is filled in from the germline J gene.

Extracted RNA was reverse transcribed, and the resulting cDNA served as sequencing template. Only in-frame clones appear in the TCRdb table, and some are missing; sequencing was by immunoSEQ multiplex PCR. Reported are approximately 280,000 clones, none seen only once; the ten largest carry 0.9% to 1.5%. Study-wide findings and caveats: Lesional scalp, notably in alopecia totalis/universalis, had clonality above that of normal scalp. Compared with mice, patients displayed less clear TCR sharing, possibly for HLA-related reasons. Normal skin's resident alphabeta T cells are sequenced alongside lesional scalp T cells.

The chain couples TRBV13-2 to TRBJ2-5, with 7 bases matching TRBD1. This receptor was identified in a C3H/HeJ mouse with alopecia areata. For the strain, the MHC haplotype given is H2-k. Sequenced input: CD4+ T cells sorted from a lymph node. Partial CDR3 DNA: TGTGCCAGCGGTCCCAGGACAGGAAAACAAGAC. Translating it yields CASGPRTGKQD. The full CDR3 sequence reads CASGPRTGKQDTQYF.